The next 14 T cell receptor beta chains were all read from a single sample in a study of blood T cell repertoires in COVID-19. Sequencing was performed with immunoSEQ multiplex PCR; in TCRdb, only in-frame clones are kept and a portion is missing. The data hold 150,000 to 200,000 clones, with approximately 90% observed a single time. Sequencing was carried out using peripheral blood. Receptor source: a human donor in a cohort sampled during active COVID-19.

The chain links TRBV5-6 to TRBJ1-1, with TRBD1 identical over 8 bases. CDR3 length equals 16 residues. Trimming removed 4 bases from V and 3 bases from J; junction bases left unmatched: 11. Germline V gene sequence: CDR1 SGHDT, CDR2 YYEEEE. In DNA, the CDR3 is TGTGCCAGCAGCCTGTTCCCTCAGGGGGCGGACACTGAAGCTTTCTTT. Protein sequence: CASSLFPQGADTEAFF.

The chain couples TRBV7-9 to TRBJ2-1, with 13 bases that match TRBD2. Germline CDR1 reads SEHNR; CDR2 reads FQNEAQ (reference sequence). The CDR3 has 19 amino acids. The V and J ends lost 4 bases and 0 bases, in that order; junction bases with no gene match: 9. The CDR3 region has the DNA TGTGCCAGCAGCTCCCTAGGACTAGCGGGGGCTTTCTCCTACAATGAGCAGTTCTTC. Encoded protein: CASSSLGLAGAFSYNEQFF.

The V gene is TRBV19, the J gene TRBJ1-2; TRBD1 agrees at 8 bases. The V and J ends lost 4 bases and 3 bases, in that order; junction bases with no gene match: 10. CDR1 is LNHDA, CDR2 SQIVND, per germline (reference sequence). The CDR3 loop spans 16 amino acids. The CDR3 DNA reads TGTGCCAGTAGTACGTATGGACAGGGAGATCACTATGGCTACACCTTC. This gives the protein CASSTYGQGDHYGYTF.

CDR3 sequence reads: CASSLVPGGYTDTQYF. The CDR3 DNA follows: TGTGCCAGCAGCTTGGTGCCGGGCGGGTACACAGATACGCAGTATTTT. The chain combines TRBV7-6 with TRBJ2-3; perhaps TRBD2 as D (5 bases). The CDR3 consists of 16 residues. V dropped 3 bases and J dropped 2 bases, with 15 bases sitting between them. Germline CDR1 SGHVS, CDR2 FNYEAQ.

The genes are TRBV7-9 and TRBJ1-1; TRBD1 matches 7 bases. CDR1 is SEHNR and CDR2 is FQNEAQ in the germline V gene (reference sequence). With 2 bases clipped from V and 7 bases from J, the junction kept 4 bases outside the gene matches. The CDR3 has 13 residues. The chain's CDR3 is CASSLSGTVEAFF. The CDR3 DNA sequence: TGTGCCAGCAGCTTATCTGGGACAGTTGAAGCTTTCTTT.

CDR3 sequence reads: CASSTHGGFTEAFF. The CDR3 DNA is TGTGCCAGCAGTACTCACGGGGGATTCACTGAAGCTTTCTTT. The V call is TRBV6-5, the J call TRBJ1-1; D perhaps matches TRBD1 (5 bases). CDR1 and CDR2 from the germline V gene are MNHEY and SVGAGI. CDR3 length equals 14 residues. The ends were cut back, 5 bases at V and 4 bases at J, with 14 bases in the middle.

The rearrangement uses TRBV21-1 and TRBJ2-5; TRBD1 is taken as the D call from the table, unchecked against the DNA. TRBV21-1 is a pseudogene. There are 15 residues in the CDR3. For the CDR3, the DNA is TGTGCCAGCAGCAAAAAAGGTACAGGGTTGGAGACCCAGTACTTC. It yields the protein CASSKKGTGLETQYF.

The chain uses TRBV5-8 and TRBJ2-7; 7 bases match TRBD2. CDR1 SGHTS and CDR2 YDEGEE come from the germline V gene. The CDR3 spans 13 residues. J lost 2 bases, V lost 5 bases, and 4 bases had no gene match. CDR3 protein: CASSIGGAYEQYF. The CDR3 DNA is TGTGCCAGCAGTATTGGGGGGGCCTACGAGCAGTACTTC.

This clone was counted once. The chain couples TRBV6-5 to TRBJ1-5; unclear D gene. V lost 4 bases and J 2 bases, leaving 12 bases between the germline ends. The CDR3 has 15 residues. Germline values: CDR1 MNHEY, CDR2 SVGAGI. The CDR3 region has the DNA TGTGCCAGCAGTTTTGGCGCTGAGGGCAATCAGCCCCAGCATTTT. This translates into CASSFGAEGNQPQHF.

The chain carries TRBV4-1 and TRBJ1-1, with D uncertain. Germline V lookup: CDR1 MGHRA, CDR2 YSYEKL. This CDR3 contains 13 residues. The V gene lost 0 bases and the J gene lost 3 bases, with 5 bases spanning the gap. The CDR3 DNA reads as TGCGCCAGCAGCCAAGATCGCGACACTGAAGCTTTCTTT. Translating gives CASSQDRDTEAFF.

The chain joins TRBV4-3 to TRBJ2-7, with D hard to call. CDR3 size: 15 residues. The germline gives CDR1 LGHNA, CDR2 YSLEER. Deletions cut 4 bases from V and 1 base from J, with 14 bases between. The CDR3 spells CASSLYISPSYEQYF. DNA for the CDR3: TGCGCCAGCAGCCTTTATATTAGCCCGTCCTACGAGCAGTACTTC.

This clone has just a few counts. The V call is TRBV5-4, the J call TRBJ2-7, with 9 bases aligning to TRBD1. CDR1 is SGHNT and CDR2 is YYREEE in the germline V gene (reference sequence). The CDR3 spans 15 residues. V gave up 4 bases and J gave up 2 bases; unmatched junction bases: 7. CDR3 amino acids: CASSKPGTGTYEQYF. CDR3 sequence (DNA): TGTGCCAGCAGCAAGCCCGGGACAGGGACCTACGAGCAGTACTTC.

This clone was recorded only once. V gene TRBV6-5 combines with J gene TRBJ1-3; D is perhaps TRBD1 (5 bases). V dropped 0 bases and J dropped 7 bases, with 13 bases sitting between them. Germline V gives CDR1 MNHEY, CDR2 SVGAGI. The CDR3 totals 15 residues. CDR3 nucleotides: TGTGCCAGCAGTTACTCGGGCCAGGGCAGGAACACCATATATTTT. Its translation: CASSYSGQGRNTIYF.

This rearrangement joins TRBV30 to TRBJ1-6, with TRBD1 matching over 8 bases. Germline lookup yields CDR1 GTSNPN and CDR2 SVGIG (reference sequence). This CDR3 region has 14 residues. V trimming: 3 bases; J trimming: 5 bases; junction bases outside the gene matches: 3. CDR3 protein: CAWRGQGDNSPLHF. DNA for the CDR3: TGTGCCTGGAGAGGACAGGGAGATAATTCACCCCTCCACTTT.